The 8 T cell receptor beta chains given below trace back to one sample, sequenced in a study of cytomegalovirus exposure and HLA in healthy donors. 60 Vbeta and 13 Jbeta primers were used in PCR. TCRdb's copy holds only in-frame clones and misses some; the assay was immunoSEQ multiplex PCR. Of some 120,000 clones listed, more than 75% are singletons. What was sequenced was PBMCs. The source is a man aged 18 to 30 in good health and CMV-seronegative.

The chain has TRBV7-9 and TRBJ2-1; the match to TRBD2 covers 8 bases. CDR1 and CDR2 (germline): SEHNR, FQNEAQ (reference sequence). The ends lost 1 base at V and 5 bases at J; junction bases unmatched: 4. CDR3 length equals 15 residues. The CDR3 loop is CASSLDGGAHNEQFF. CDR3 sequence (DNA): TGTGCCAGCAGCTTAGACGGGGGGGCCCACAATGAGCAGTTCTTC. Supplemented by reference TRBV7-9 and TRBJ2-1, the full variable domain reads DTGVSQNPRHKITKRGQNVTFRCDPISEHNRLYWYRQTLGQGPEFLTYFQNEAQLEKSRLLSDRFSAERPKGSFSTLEIQRTEQGDSAMYLCASSLDGGAHNEQFFGPGTRLTVL.

This CDR3 is CASSLASKTGYGYTF. The CDR3 nucleotides read TGTGCCAGCAGCTTAGCGAGTAAGACAGGATATGGCTACACCTTC. The chain couples TRBV7-9 to TRBJ1-2; D possibly corresponds to TRBD1 (6 bases). V shed 0 bases and J shed 5 bases, with 13 bases lying between them. Looked up from germline, CDR1 is SEHNR and CDR2 is FQNEAQ (reference sequence). CDR3 length equals 15 residues.

CDR3 amino acids: CASSLSQGTEAFF. The CDR3 region has the DNA TGTGCCAGCAGCTTATCGCAGGGCACTGAAGCTTTCTTT. The rearrangement links TRBV7-2 to TRBJ1-1, with a weak D call TRBD1 (5 bases). V was pared by 2 bases and J by 4 bases, with 8 bases between. This CDR3 contains 13 residues. In germline, CDR1 is SGHTA, CDR2 FQGNSA.

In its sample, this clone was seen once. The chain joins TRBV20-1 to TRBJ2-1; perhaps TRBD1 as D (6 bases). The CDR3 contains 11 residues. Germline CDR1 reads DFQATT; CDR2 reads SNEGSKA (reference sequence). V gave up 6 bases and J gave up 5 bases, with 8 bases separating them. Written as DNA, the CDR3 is TGCAGTGCCGGACAGAACAATGAGCAGTTCTTC. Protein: CSAGQNNEQFF.

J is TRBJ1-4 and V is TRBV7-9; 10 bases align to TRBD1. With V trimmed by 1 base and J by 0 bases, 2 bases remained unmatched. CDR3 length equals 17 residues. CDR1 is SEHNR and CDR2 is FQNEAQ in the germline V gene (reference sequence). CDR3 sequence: CASSLVGTGATNEKLFF. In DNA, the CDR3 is TGTGCCAGCAGCTTAGTAGGGACAGGGGCAACTAATGAAAAACTGTTTTTT.

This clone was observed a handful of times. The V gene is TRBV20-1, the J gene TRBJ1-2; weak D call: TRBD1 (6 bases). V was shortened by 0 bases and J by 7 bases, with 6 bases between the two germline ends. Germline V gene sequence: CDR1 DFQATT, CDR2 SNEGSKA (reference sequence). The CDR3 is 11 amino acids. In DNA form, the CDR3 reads TGCAGTGCTAGAGAGGGGGCTGGCTACACCTTC. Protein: CSAREGAGYTF.

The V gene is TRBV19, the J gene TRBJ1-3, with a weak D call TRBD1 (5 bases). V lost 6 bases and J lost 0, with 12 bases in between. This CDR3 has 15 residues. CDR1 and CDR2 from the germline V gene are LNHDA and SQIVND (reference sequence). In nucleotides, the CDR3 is TGTGCCAGTAGCAGGGTGGTGGGCTCTGGAAACACCATATATTTT. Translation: CASSRVVGSGNTIYF.

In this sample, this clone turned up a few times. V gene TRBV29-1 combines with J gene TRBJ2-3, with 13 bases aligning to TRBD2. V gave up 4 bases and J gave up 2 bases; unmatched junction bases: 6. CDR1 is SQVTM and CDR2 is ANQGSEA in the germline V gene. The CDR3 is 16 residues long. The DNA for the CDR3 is TGCAGCGTTGCTTGGACTAGCGGGGGCCTCACAGATACGCAGTATTTT. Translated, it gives CSVAWTSGGLTDTQYF.